What follows are 12 T cell receptor beta chains derived from one specimen sequenced in a study of cytomegalovirus exposure and HLA in healthy donors. The PCR used 60 Vbeta and 13 Jbeta primers. Clones were read by immunoSEQ multiplex PCR, and TCRdb kept only the in-frame ones, dropping some. The sample holds about 120,000 clones, roughly 80% seen once. Sequenced input: PBMCs. The receptors were sampled from a female donor in good health and CMV-seronegative.

This chain joins TRBV7-6 and TRBJ2-3, with D uncertain. This CDR3 contains 16 residues. The V gene lost 0 bases and the J gene lost 2 bases, with 12 bases spanning the gap. CDR1 SGHVS and CDR2 FNYEAQ come from the germline V gene. CDR3 amino acids: CASSLASAGTTDTQYF. The CDR3 nucleotides read TGTGCCAGCAGCTTAGCGTCGGCAGGAACCACAGATACGCAGTATTTT.

The CDR3 loop is CATSREINSPLHF. The CDR3 DNA sequence: TGTGCCACCAGCAGGGAGATCAATTCACCCCTCCACTTT. This sequence joins TRBV15 and TRBJ1-6; unclear D gene. The CDR3 has 13 amino acids. The germline V gene encodes CDR1 LNHNV and CDR2 YYDKDF (reference sequence). V was clipped by 3 bases and J by 7 bases, with 7 bases between them.

The chain uses TRBV5-1 and TRBJ1-2; perhaps TRBD1 as D (6 bases). Germline assignment: CDR1 SGHRS and CDR2 YFSETQ. V was pared by 3 bases and J by 10 bases, with 13 bases between. This CDR3 contains 12 residues. The CDR3 spells CASSSNQGHYTF. The CDR3 nucleotides read TGCGCCAGCAGCTCTAACCAGGGGCACTACACCTTC.

The chain employs TRBV28 and TRBJ1-1; a weak D match, TRBD1 (6 bases). Germline loops: CDR1 MDHEN, CDR2 SYDVKM. The V end was cut by 2 bases, the J end by 10 bases, with 14 bases between. The CDR3 has 13 amino acids. The CDR3, as DNA: TGTGCCAGCAGTTTAACAGGGATCGCGTCAGCTTTCTTT. This gives the protein CASSLTGIASAFF.

The rearrangement joins TRBV29-1 to TRBJ2-3, with D unclear. Germline V CDR1 and CDR2: SQVTM, ANQGSEA. The length of the CDR3 is 16 residues. V lost 1 base to trimming and J lost 4 bases, with 18 bases between them. For the CDR3, the DNA is TGCAGCGTTGAAGGGGTCCTAGATGTATTGTCAGATACGCAGTATTTT. Encoded protein: CSVEGVLDVLSDTQYF.

J is TRBJ1-6 and V is TRBV14; perhaps TRBD1 as D (6 bases). The CDR3 consists of 14 residues. Deletions cut 4 bases from V and 7 bases from J, with 11 bases between. Germline V CDR1 and CDR2: SGHDN, FVKESK. For the CDR3, the DNA is TGTGCCAGCAGCCGTACCACAGGGAATTCACCCCTCCACTTT. Protein: CASSRTTGNSPLHF.

The chain combines TRBV29-1 with TRBJ2-7, with D perhaps matching TRBD1 (5 bases). V gave up 6 bases and J gave up 0 bases, with 18 bases separating them. This CDR3 has 15 amino acids. Germline CDR1 and CDR2: SQVTM and ANQGSEA. The CDR3, as DNA: TGCAGCGTGGAAACCGACAAGGGGAACTCCTACGAGCAGTACTTC. This gives the protein CSVETDKGNSYEQYF.

The chain is built from TRBV7-3 and TRBJ2-7; 8 bases are shared with TRBD1. The CDR3 extends over 14 amino acids. Trimming removed 2 bases from V and 3 bases from J; junction bases left unmatched: 3. CDR1 is SGHTA and CDR2 is FQGTGA in the germline V gene. This CDR3 is CASSLFGQGYEQYF. In DNA form, the CDR3 reads TGTGCCAGCAGCTTATTCGGACAGGGCTACGAGCAGTACTTC. Variable domain in full (rest from reference TRBV7-3 and TRBJ2-7): GAGVSQTPSNKVTEKGKYVELRCDPISGHTALYWYRQSLGQGPEFLIYFQGTGAADDSGLPNDRFFAVRPEGSVSTLKIQRTERGDSAVYLCASSLFGQGYEQYFGPGTRLTVT.

The chain joins TRBV6-1 to TRBJ2-3; TRBD2 agrees at 9 bases. This CDR3 contains 15 residues. After removal of 3 bases from V and 6 bases from J, the junction contained 7 bases not matched to a gene. Germline CDR1 is MNHNS and CDR2 is SASEGT. CDR3 nucleotide sequence: TGTGCCAGCAGTGATAGGCGGGGGGGGCCTGATACGCAGTATTTT. It is translated as CASSDRRGGPDTQYF.

This chain joins TRBV5-4 and TRBJ2-5; D perhaps matches TRBD1 (6 bases). The CDR3 extends over 15 amino acids. Germline CDR1 SGHNT, CDR2 YYREEE (reference sequence). V was trimmed by 3 bases and J by 1 base, leaving 13 bases between them. CDR3 loop: CASSSYRVPQETQYF. Here the CDR3 DNA reads TGTGCCAGCAGCTCCTACAGGGTACCCCAAGAGACCCAGTACTTC.

The chain links TRBV29-1 to TRBJ2-3; D ambiguous. Between the trimmed V and J ends, which lost 7 bases and 0 bases, there was a span of 8 bases. This CDR3 has 12 residues. CDR1 is SQVTM, CDR2 ANQGSEA, per germline. The CDR3 DNA follows: TGCAGCGGAGGATCTAGCACAGATACGCAGTATTTT. It codes for CSGGSSTDTQYF.

The rearrangement uses TRBV7-8 and TRBJ2-3; 9 positions agree with TRBD2. The CDR3 covers 15 residues. Germline V gene sequence: CDR1 SGHVS, CDR2 FQNEAQ. J lost 6 bases, V lost 1 base, and 5 bases had no gene match. The CDR3 region is CASSLGSGGWDTQYF. As DNA, the CDR3 is TGTGCCAGCAGCTTAGGGAGCGGGGGGTGGGATACGCAGTATTTT.